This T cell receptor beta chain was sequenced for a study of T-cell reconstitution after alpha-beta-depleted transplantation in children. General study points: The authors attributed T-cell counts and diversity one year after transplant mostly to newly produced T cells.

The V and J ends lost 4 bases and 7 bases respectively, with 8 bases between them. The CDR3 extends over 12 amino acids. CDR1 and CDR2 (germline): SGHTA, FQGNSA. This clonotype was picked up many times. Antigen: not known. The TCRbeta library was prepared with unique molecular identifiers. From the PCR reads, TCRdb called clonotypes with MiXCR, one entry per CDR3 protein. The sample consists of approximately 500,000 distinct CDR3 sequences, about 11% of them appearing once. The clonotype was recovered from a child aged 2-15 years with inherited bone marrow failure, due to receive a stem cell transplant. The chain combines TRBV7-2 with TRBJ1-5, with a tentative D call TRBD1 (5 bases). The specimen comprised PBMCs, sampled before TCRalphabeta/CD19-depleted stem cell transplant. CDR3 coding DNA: TGTGCCAGCAGCTCTCAGGGACAGCCCCAGCATTTT. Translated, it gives CASSSQGQPQHF.